Each of the 10 T cell receptor beta chains below was sequenced from the same sample in a study of T cell responses to AZD1222 COVID-19 vaccine. Data came from immunoSEQ multiplex PCR; TCRdb stores just in-frame clones and leaves some out. There are about 42,000 clones in the sample; 80% to 85% occur only once, and under 20% lies in the top ten. The sequences come from peripheral blood, collected 28 days after the second AZD1222 dose. The source of these receptors is an adult who received the AZD1222 COVID-19 vaccine.

This clone was recorded once. The limits of the CDR3 on the DNA are not certain, so only TCRdb's listed CDR3 is given. This chain links TRBV28 with TRBJ2-7; the D call of TRBD1 is as the table states it, not checked on the DNA. Counting both end residues, the CDR3 totals 14 amino acids. Germline loops: CDR1 MDHEN, CDR2 SYDVKM. The chain's CDR3 is CASSSGGQGREQYF.

V and J are TRBV9 and TRBJ1-6; 9 nucleotides agree with TRBD1. The junction had 17 bases not matched to a gene; V was cut back by 3 bases and J by 7 bases. CDR1 and CDR2 from the germline V gene are SGDLS and YYNGEE. The CDR3 totals 19 residues. DNA for the CDR3: TGTGCCAGCAGCGCTAGTCCGGGACAGGGTATGGGCGGGAATTCACCCCTCCACTTT. Its protein product is CASSASPGQGMGGNSPLHF.

The chain has TRBV3-1 (or the pseudogene TRBV3-2) and TRBJ2-5, with TRBD1 as a possible D gene (5 bases). Trimming stripped 2 bases from V and 7 bases from J, with 23 bases between. Germline assignment: CDR1 LGHDT and CDR2 YNNKEL (reference sequence). CDR3 length equals 17 residues. CDR3 DNA sequence: TGTGCCAGCAGCCAAAGGGTTCCGGCCGACCGGCAGGGGACCCAGTACTTC. This sequence encodes CASSQRVPADRQGTQYF.

This chain links TRBV27 with TRBJ2-4; D gene uncertain. Germline V lookup: CDR1 MNHEY, CDR2 SMNVEV (reference sequence). V was pared by 6 bases and J by 6 bases, with 9 bases between. The CDR3 loop spans 12 amino acids. In nucleotides, the CDR3 is TGTGCCAGCAGGTCCATTCTAAACATTCAGTACTTC. Translating it yields CASRSILNIQYF.

The rearrangement links TRBV20-1 to TRBJ1-6; unclear D gene. Trimming took 3 bases from V and 0 from J, leaving 30 bases between them. In germline, CDR1 is DFQATT, CDR2 SNEGSKA (reference sequence). The CDR3 totals 22 residues. The CDR3 region is CSASKETLPSNSPSSYNSPLHF. The CDR3 region has the DNA TGCAGTGCTAGTAAGGAGACCCTTCCGTCTAATAGCCCCAGCTCCTATAATTCACCCCTCCACTTT.

The chain employs TRBV29-1 and TRBJ1-2, with D hard to call. Trimming took off 3 bases at V and 5 bases at J, with 10 bases between the two ends. The germline V gene has CDR1 SQVTM and CDR2 ANQGSEA. The CDR3 runs 12 residues. The chain's CDR3 is CSVDLGIYGYTF. As DNA, the CDR3 is TGCAGCGTTGACTTAGGGATTTATGGCTACACCTTC.

This clone was seen a single time. This chain connects TRBV5-1 to TRBJ2-3, with D perhaps assigned TRBD1 or TRBD2 (5 bases each). V was clipped by 2 bases and J by 6 bases, with 13 bases between them. The CDR3 contains 14 residues. CDR1 SGHRS and CDR2 YFSETQ come from the germline V gene. CDR3 sequence (DNA): TGCGCCAGCAGCTTCGTAGGGACGGGGGATACGCAGTATTTT. Translating gives CASSFVGTGDTQYF.

The rearrangement joins TRBV30 to TRBJ2-1, with D perhaps being TRBD1 or TRBD2 (5 bases each). There are 16 residues in the CDR3. The ends were cut back, 0 bases at V and 7 bases at J, with 19 bases in the middle. Per the germline V gene, CDR1 is GTSNPN and CDR2 is SVGIG (reference sequence). Written as DNA, the CDR3 is TGTGCCTGGAGTGTACACATTCCCGTCGGGGCGAATGAGCAGTTCTTC. Translation: CAWSVHIPVGANEQFF.

This chain uses TRBV27 with TRBJ2-7, with TRBD2 matching 12 bases. V lost 6 bases and J lost 0; bases outside the gene matches: 3. The germline V gene has CDR1 MNHEY and CDR2 SMNVEV (reference sequence). The CDR3 is 15 amino acids. The chain's CDR3 is CASRGGLAGSYEQYF. CDR3 nucleotide sequence: TGTGCCAGCAGGGGGGGACTAGCGGGCTCCTACGAGCAGTACTTC.

V usage is TRBV24-1 and J usage is TRBJ2-2, with 13 bases identical to TRBD2. This CDR3 is built from 17 residues. The J segment lost 0 bases and the V segment lost 5 bases, leaving 2 bases of the junction unmatched. Germline V lookup: CDR1 KGHDR, CDR2 SFDVKD. In DNA, the CDR3 is TGTGCCACCAGTGGACTAGCGGGGGGAACGAACACCGGGGAGCTGTTTTTT. Its translation: CATSGLAGGTNTGELFF.